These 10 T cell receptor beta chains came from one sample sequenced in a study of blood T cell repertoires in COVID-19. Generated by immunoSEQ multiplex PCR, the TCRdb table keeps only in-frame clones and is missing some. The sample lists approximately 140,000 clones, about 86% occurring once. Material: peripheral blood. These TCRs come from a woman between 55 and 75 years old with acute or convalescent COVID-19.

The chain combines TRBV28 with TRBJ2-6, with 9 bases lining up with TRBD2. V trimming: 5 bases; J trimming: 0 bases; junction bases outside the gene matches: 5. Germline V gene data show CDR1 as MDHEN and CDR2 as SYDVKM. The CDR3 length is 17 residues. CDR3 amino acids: CASSVAGEGSGANVLTF. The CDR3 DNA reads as TGTGCCAGCAGTGTAGCGGGGGAGGGCTCTGGGGCCAACGTCCTGACTTTC. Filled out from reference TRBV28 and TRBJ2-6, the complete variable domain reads DVKVTQSSRYLVKRTGEKVFLECVQDMDHENMFWYRQDPGLGLRLIYFSYDVKMKEKGDIPEGYSVSREKKERFSLILESASTNQTSMYLCASSVAGEGSGANVLTFGAGSRLTVL.

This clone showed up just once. CDR3 loop: CASSLRGGAYNEQFF. The DNA of the CDR3 is TGTGCCAGCAGTTTGCGCGGGGGGGCCTACAATGAGCAGTTCTTC. The chain has TRBV27 and TRBJ2-1, with 9 bases that match TRBD2. There are 15 residues in the CDR3. The J segment lost 2 bases and the V segment lost 3 bases, leaving 2 bases of the junction unmatched. The germline CDR1 and CDR2 sequences are MNHEY and SMNVEV (reference sequence).

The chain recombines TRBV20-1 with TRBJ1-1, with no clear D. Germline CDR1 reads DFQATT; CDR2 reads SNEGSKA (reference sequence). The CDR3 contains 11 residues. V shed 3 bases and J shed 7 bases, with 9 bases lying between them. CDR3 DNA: TGCAGTGCTAGCCGCGGGCTTGAAGCTTTCTTT. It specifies CSASRGLEAFF.

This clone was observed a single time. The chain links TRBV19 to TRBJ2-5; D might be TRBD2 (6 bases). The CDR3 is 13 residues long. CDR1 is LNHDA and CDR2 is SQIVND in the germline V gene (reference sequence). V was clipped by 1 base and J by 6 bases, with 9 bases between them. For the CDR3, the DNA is TGTGCCAGTAGTATAGGGGAGGTAAAGACCCAGTACTTC. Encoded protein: CASSIGEVKTQYF.

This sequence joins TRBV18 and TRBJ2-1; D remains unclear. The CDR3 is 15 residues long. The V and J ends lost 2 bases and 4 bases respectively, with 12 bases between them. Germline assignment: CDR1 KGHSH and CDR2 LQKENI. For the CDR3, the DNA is TGTGCCAGCTCACCAGTAGCTAAGACGTACAATGAGCAGTTCTTC. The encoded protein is CASSPVAKTYNEQFF.

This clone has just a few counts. CDR3 amino acids: CASGKAVRSYNEQFF. The CDR3 DNA follows: TGCGCCAGCGGCAAAGCGGTCCGCTCCTACAATGAGCAGTTCTTC. This chain connects TRBV5-1 to TRBJ2-1; a weak D match, TRBD2 (5 bases). Looked up from germline, CDR1 is SGHRS and CDR2 is YFSETQ. The CDR3 covers 15 residues. Trimming cost V 7 bases and J 0 bases, with 14 bases left between them.

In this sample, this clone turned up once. The CDR3 spells CASSSGAGFMYEQYF. The CDR3 DNA is TGTGCCAGCAGCTCCGGGGCGGGGTTTATGTACGAGCAGTACTTC. V usage is TRBV11-3 and J usage is TRBJ2-7; TRBD2 is a possible D gene (6 bases). The CDR3 covers 15 residues. V was pared by 4 bases and J by 4 bases, with 17 bases between. Germline V gives CDR1 SGHNT, CDR2 YENEEA.

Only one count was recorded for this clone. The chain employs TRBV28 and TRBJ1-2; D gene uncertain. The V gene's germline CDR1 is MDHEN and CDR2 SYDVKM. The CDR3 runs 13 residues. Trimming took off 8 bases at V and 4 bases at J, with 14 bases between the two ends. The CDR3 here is CASGRSGTYGYTF. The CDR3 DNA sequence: TGTGCCAGCGGGAGATCGGGTACCTATGGCTACACCTTC.

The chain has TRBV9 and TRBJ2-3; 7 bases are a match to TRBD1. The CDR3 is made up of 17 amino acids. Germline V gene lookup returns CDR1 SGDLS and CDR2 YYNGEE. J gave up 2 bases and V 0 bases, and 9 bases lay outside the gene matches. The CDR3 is CASSVEANRGITDTQYF. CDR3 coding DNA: TGTGCCAGCAGCGTAGAGGCGAACAGGGGCATCACAGATACGCAGTATTTT.

CDR3 sequence: CASSFSSGTGPGNTIYF. The CDR3 DNA reads TGTGCCAGCAGCTTTAGTTCCGGGACAGGGCCCGGAAACACCATATATTTT. The J gene is TRBJ1-3, the V gene TRBV7-9; 9 bases are a match to TRBD1. After removal of 3 bases from V and 4 bases from J, the junction contained 10 bases not matched to a gene. From germline, CDR1 is SEHNR and CDR2 FQNEAQ (reference sequence). This CDR3 is built from 17 residues.